The next 13 T cell receptor beta chains were all read from a single sample in a study of OX40 agonist ivuxolimab in advanced cancers. TCRdb's table, derived via immunoSEQ multiplex PCR, lists solely in-frame clones and lacks some. The sample has about 76,000 clones, over 75% seen once. The sample in question was CD4+ or CD8+ T cells sorted from blood, obtained in a trial of the OX40 agonist ivuxolimab. These receptor sequences come from an adult with an advanced solid tumor such as melanoma, head and neck, liver or kidney cancer.

V gene TRBV28 combines with J gene TRBJ2-5; D call uncertain. CDR1 is MDHEN and CDR2 is SYDVKM in the germline V gene. The germline V and J ends were trimmed by 2 bases and 5 bases, with 15 bases remaining between them. The CDR3 extends over 15 amino acids. CDR3 DNA: TGTGCCAGCAGTTTAAATTCCCCAGGTTGGGAGACCCAGTACTTC. This encodes CASSLNSPGWETQYF.

The CDR3 sequence is CASSPGAGTEAFF. The CDR3 nucleotides read TGTGCCAGCAGCCCGGGGGCGGGCACTGAAGCTTTCTTT. The chain joins TRBV4-2 to TRBJ1-1, with D perhaps matching TRBD1 (6 bases). Trimming stripped 4 bases from V and 4 bases from J, with 10 bases between. CDR1 and CDR2 from the germline V gene are LGHNA and YNFKEQ. This CDR3 comprises 13 residues.

This chain joins TRBV10-3 and TRBJ1-4, with 7 bases lining up with TRBD1. The length of the CDR3 is 13 residues. The trim removed 6 bases at V and 4 bases at J, leaving 2 bases unmatched. In germline, CDR1 is ENHRY, CDR2 SYGVKD. The chain's CDR3 is CAIRGTDNEKLFF. The CDR3 region has the DNA TGTGCCATCAGGGGGACAGATAATGAAAAACTGTTTTTT.

The chain uses TRBV5-1 and TRBJ2-3; D remains ambiguous. V was trimmed by 5 bases and J by 0 bases, leaving 10 bases between them. The CDR3 consists of 14 residues. Germline values: CDR1 SGHRS, CDR2 YFSETQ. CDR3 protein: CASRDGSSTDTQYF. The DNA of the CDR3 is TGCGCCAGCAGGGACGGTTCTAGCACAGATACGCAGTATTTT.

The V call is TRBV27, the J call TRBJ2-4, with 9 positions matching TRBD1. The V gene end was trimmed by 9 bases and the J gene end by 8 bases; junction bases not matched to a gene: 5. Germline assignment: CDR1 MNHEY and CDR2 SMNVEV (reference sequence). CDR3 length: 12 residues. The CDR3 spells CASGTGQYIQYF. CDR3 coding DNA: TGTGCCAGTGGGACAGGGCAATACATTCAGTACTTC.

This clone was seen a few times. The V and J genes are TRBV5-4 and TRBJ2-2; D call uncertain. CDR3 length: 15 residues. V lost 4 bases, J lost 1 base, and 11 bases lay in between. Per the germline V gene, CDR1 is SGHNT and CDR2 is YYREEE (reference sequence). The CDR3 sequence: CASSPRTGNTGELFF. The DNA of the CDR3 is TGTGCCAGCAGCCCAAGGACGGGGAACACCGGGGAGCTGTTTTTT.

In its sample, this clone was seen once. V gene TRBV15 combines with J gene TRBJ2-1; 13 nucleotides match TRBD2. This CDR3 has 16 amino acids. Germline-derived CDR1 and CDR2 are LNHNV and YYDKDF (reference sequence). J was trimmed by 9 bases and V by 0 bases; bases with no gene match: 5. This chain's CDR3 is CATSRDGLAGAVEQFF. The CDR3, as DNA: TGTGCCACCAGCAGAGATGGACTAGCGGGAGCTGTTGAGCAGTTCTTC.

As DNA, the CDR3 is TGTGCCAGCAGCTTCGACAGGGTGTCCTACAATGAGCAGTTCTTC. This translates into CASSFDRVSYNEQFF. V usage is TRBV5-6 and J usage is TRBJ2-1, with 7 nucleotides matching TRBD1. In germline, CDR1 is SGHDT, CDR2 YYEEEE. V shed 2 bases and J 1 base; nucleotides not matched to a gene: 3. This CDR3 spans 15 amino acids.

This clone was counted once. The gene calls are TRBV6-1 and TRBJ1-4; tentatively, D is TRBD1 (5 bases). This CDR3 is 12 amino acids long. Germline-derived CDR1 and CDR2 are MNHNS and SASEGT. Trimming cost V 7 bases and J 7 bases, with 10 bases left between them. The CDR3 is CASTGGGEKLFF. CDR3 nucleotide sequence: TGTGCCAGCACCGGGGGTGGTGAAAAACTGTTTTTT.

The chain is built from TRBV29-1 and TRBJ1-2; 8 bases fit TRBD1. Trimming took 7 bases from V and 8 from J; bases not matched to a gene: 6. Germline lookup yields CDR1 SQVTM and CDR2 ANQGSEA. This CDR3 contains 11 residues. The CDR3 protein is CSAPTGVGYTF. The CDR3 nucleotides are TGCAGCGCTCCGACAGGGGTCGGCTACACCTTC.

This clone was counted a single time. The chain is built from TRBV7-9 and TRBJ1-2, with D unclear. Trimming removed 5 bases from V and 6 bases from J, with 22 bases in between. The germline CDR1 and CDR2 sequences are SEHNR and FQNEAQ (reference sequence). The CDR3 is made up of 16 amino acids. CDR3 nucleotides: TGTGCCAGCAGCCCTAGGCCGGAGTTCGGAAGGAATGGCTACACCTTC. This gives the protein CASSPRPEFGRNGYTF.

V is TRBV5-3 and J is TRBJ1-4, with D unresolved. TRBV5-3 is reported as an ORF; its role is uncertain. The CDR3 is made up of 16 amino acids. V lost 5 bases to trimming and J lost 2 bases, with 16 bases between them. The CDR3 region is CARRPDWGLTNEKLFF. In nucleotides, the CDR3 is TGTGCCAGAAGACCAGACTGGGGTTTGACTAATGAAAAACTGTTTTTT.

The chain combines TRBV27 with TRBJ1-1; tentatively, D is TRBD1 (6 bases). The V and J ends lost 6 bases and 7 bases respectively, with 18 bases between them. The CDR3 extends over 14 amino acids. Germline V gives CDR1 MNHEY, CDR2 SMNVEV (reference sequence). CDR3 residues: CASRVTGFLGEAFF. The DNA of the CDR3 is TGTGCCAGCAGGGTTACAGGGTTTCTAGGTGAAGCTTTCTTT.